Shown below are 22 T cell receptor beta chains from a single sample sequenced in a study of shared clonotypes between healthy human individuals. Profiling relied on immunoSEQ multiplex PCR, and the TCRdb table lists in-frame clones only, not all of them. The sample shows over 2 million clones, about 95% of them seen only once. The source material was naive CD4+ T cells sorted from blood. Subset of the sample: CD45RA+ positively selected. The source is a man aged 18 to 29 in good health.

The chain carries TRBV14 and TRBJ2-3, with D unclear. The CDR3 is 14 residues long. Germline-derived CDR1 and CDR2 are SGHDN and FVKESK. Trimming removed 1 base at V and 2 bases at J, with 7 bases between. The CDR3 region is CASSQGVHTDTQYF. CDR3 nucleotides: TGTGCCAGCAGCCAAGGGGTGCACACAGATACGCAGTATTTT.

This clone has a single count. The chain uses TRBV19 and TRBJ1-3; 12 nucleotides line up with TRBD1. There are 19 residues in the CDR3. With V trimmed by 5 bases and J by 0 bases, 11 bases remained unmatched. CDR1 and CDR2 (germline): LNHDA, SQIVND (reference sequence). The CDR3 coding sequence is TGTGCCAGTAGTCCGACCGGGACAGGGGGCGTCCACTCTGGAAACACCATATATTTT. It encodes CASSPTGTGGVHSGNTIYF.

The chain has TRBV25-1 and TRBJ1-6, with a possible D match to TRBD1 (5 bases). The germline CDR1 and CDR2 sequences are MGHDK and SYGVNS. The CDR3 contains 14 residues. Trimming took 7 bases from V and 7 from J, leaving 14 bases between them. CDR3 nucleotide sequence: TGTGCCAGCACCACTCCAGGGCGGAATTCACCCCTCCACTTT. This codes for CASTTPGRNSPLHF. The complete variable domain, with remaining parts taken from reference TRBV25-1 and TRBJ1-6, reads EADIYQTPRYLVIGTGKKITLECSQTMGHDKMYWYQQDPGMELHLIHYSYGVNSTEKGDLSSESTVSRIRTEHFPLTLESARPSHTSQYLCASTTPGRNSPLHFGNGTRLTVT.

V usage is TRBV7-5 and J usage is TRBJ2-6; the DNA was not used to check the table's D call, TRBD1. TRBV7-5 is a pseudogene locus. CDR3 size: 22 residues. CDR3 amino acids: CARSNPRDRPHGRSYGANVLTF. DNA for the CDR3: TGTGCCAGAAGCAACCCGCGGGACAGACCCCACGGGCGATCTTACGGGGCCAACGTCCTGACTTTC.

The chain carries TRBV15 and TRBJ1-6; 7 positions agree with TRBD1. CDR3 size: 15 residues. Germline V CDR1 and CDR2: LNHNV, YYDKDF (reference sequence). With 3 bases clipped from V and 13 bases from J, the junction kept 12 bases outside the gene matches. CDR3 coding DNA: TGTGCCACCAGCAGCGTACAGGGACAGCCTCAGCCCCTCCACTTT. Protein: CATSSVQGQPQPLHF.

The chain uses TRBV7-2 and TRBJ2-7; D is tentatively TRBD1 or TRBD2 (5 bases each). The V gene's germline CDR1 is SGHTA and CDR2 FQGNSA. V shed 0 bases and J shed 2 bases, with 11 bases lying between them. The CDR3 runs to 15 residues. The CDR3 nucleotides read TGTGCCAGCAGCTTAGCCGGGACGTCCACCTACGAGCAGTACTTC. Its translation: CASSLAGTSTYEQYF.

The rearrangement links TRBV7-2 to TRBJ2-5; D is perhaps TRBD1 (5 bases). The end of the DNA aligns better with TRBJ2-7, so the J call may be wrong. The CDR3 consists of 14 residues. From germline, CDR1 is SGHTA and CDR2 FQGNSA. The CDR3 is CASSLAGHYYEQYF. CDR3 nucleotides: TGTGCCAGCAGCTTAGCCGGACACTATTACGAGCAGTACTTC.

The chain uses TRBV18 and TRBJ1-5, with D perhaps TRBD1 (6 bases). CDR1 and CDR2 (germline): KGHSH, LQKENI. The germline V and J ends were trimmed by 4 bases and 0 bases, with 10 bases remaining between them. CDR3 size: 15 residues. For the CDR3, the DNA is TGTGCCAGCTCACAGGGACAAACTAGCAATCAGCCCCAGCATTTT. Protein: CASSQGQTSNQPQHF.

CDR3 loop: CSAREQHEQYF. The DNA of the CDR3 is TGCAGTGCTAGAGAGCAACACGAGCAGTACTTC. The chain recombines TRBV20-1 with TRBJ2-7; D is unresolved. V was cut by 0 bases and J by 5 bases, with 5 bases left in between. The CDR3 is 11 residues long. Germline V CDR1 and CDR2: DFQATT, SNEGSKA (reference sequence).

The CDR3 loop is CASQIRALTYEQYF. DNA of the CDR3: TGTGCCAGCCAAATCCGGGCTTTGACCTACGAGCAGTACTTC. The chain couples TRBV6-6 to TRBJ2-7; D is unresolved. Deletions cut 8 bases from V and 2 bases from J, with 16 bases between. This CDR3 has 14 residues. CDR1 is MNHNY, CDR2 SVGAGI, per germline (reference sequence).

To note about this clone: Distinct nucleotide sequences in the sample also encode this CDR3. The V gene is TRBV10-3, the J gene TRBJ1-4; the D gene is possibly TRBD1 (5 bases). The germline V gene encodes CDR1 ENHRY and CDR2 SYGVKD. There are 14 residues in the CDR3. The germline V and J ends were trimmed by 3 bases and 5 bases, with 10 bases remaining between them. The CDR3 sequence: CAISESGPNEKLFF. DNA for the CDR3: TGTGCCATCAGTGAATCAGGGCCCAATGAAAAACTGTTTTTT.

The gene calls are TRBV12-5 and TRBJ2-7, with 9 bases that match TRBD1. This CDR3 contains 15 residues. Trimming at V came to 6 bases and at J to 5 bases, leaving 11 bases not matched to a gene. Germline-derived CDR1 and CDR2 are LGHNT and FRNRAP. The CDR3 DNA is TGTGCTAGTGGCCCCTCCGGGACAGGGTTTCACGAGCAGTACTTC. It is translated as CASGPSGTGFHEQYF.

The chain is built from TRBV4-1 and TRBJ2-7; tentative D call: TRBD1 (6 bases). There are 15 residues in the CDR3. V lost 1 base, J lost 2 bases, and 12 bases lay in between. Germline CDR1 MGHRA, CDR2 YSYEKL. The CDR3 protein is CASSQGTESTYEQYF. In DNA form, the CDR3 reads TGCGCCAGCAGCCAAGGGACAGAGTCGACCTACGAGCAGTACTTC.

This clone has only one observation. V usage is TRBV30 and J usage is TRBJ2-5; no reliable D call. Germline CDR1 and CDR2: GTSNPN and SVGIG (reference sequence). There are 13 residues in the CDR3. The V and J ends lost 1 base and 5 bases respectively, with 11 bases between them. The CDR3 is CAWSGGSMETQYF. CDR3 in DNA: TGTGCCTGGAGTGGGGGTAGCATGGAGACCCAGTACTTC.

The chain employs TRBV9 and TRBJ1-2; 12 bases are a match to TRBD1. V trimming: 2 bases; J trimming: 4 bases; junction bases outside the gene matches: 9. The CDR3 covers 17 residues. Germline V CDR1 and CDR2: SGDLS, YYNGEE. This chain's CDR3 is CASSVGTGGRTGYGYTF. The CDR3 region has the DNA TGTGCCAGCAGCGTGGGGACAGGGGGCCGAACAGGCTATGGCTACACCTTC.

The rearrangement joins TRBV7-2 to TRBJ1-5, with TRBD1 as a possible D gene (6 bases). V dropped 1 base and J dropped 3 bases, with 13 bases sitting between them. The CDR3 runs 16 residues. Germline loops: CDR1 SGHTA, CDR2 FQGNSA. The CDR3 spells CASSLGFRQVNQPQHF. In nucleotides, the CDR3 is TGTGCCAGCAGCTTAGGGTTTCGACAGGTCAATCAGCCCCAGCATTTT.

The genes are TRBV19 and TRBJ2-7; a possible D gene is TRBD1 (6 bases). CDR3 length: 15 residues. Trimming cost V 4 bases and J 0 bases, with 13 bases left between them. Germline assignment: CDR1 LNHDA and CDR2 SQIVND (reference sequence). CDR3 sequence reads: CASSTLDSPSYEQYF. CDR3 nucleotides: TGTGCCAGTAGTACCCTGGACAGTCCCTCCTACGAGCAGTACTTC.

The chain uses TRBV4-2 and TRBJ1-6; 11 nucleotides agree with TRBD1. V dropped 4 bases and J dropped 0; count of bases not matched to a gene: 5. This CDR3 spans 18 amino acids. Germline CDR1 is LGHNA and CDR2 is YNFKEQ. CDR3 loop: CASSPNGQGASYNSPLHF. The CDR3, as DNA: TGTGCCAGCAGCCCTAATGGACAGGGGGCCTCCTATAATTCACCCCTCCACTTT.

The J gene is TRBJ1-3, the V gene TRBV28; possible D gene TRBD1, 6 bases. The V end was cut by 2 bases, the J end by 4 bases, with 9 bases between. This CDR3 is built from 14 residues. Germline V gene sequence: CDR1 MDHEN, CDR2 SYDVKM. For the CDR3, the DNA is TGTGCCAGCAGTTTAATACAGGGCGGAAACACCATATATTTT. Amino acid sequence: CASSLIQGGNTIYF.

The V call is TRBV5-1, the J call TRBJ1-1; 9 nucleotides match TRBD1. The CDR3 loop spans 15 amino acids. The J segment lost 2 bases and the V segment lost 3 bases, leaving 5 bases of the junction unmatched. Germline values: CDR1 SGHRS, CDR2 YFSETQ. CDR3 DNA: TGCGCCAGCAGCTGGACAGGGGACTTAAACACTGAAGCTTTCTTT. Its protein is CASSWTGDLNTEAFF.

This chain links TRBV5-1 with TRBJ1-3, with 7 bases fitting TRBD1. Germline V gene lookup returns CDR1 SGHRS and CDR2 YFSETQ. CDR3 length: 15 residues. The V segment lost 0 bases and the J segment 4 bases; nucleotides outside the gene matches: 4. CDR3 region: CASSLVAGGGNTIYF. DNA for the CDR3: TGCGCCAGCAGCTTGGTCGCAGGGGGAGGAAACACCATATATTTT.

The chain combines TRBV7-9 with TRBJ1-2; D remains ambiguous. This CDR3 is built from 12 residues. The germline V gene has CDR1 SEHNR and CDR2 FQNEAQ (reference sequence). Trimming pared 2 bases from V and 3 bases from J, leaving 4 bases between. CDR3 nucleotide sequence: TGTGCCAGCAGCTTATCGGACTATGGCTACACCTTC. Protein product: CASSLSDYGYTF.